This is a list of T cell receptor beta chains from one sample in a study of tumor and adjacent non-tumor tissue in lung cancer. TCRdb reprocessed the multiplex PCR reads via MiXCR and lists one record per CDR3 protein. The sample contains 120,000 or so distinct CDR3 sequences, 66% of which appear only once. Sequences were obtained from lung tumor tissue. Every receptor here comes from a man between 25 and 39 years old with non-small cell lung cancer. CDR3s leave out the opening cysteine and the closing phenylalanine or tryptophan.

TRBV11-3 | ASSLDQFTAANSTDTQY
TRBV5-6 | ASSPTFRGLEQY
TRBV5-1 | ASSLYWTGDKQY
TRBV6-5 | ASSYRVTNIEAF
TRBV11-2 | ASSREFSYEQY
TRBV20-1 | SASLLVSGREDTQY
TRBV20-1 | SARGQGGNGYT
TRBV12-3/TRBV12-4 | ASSLGDSNQPHH
TRBV19 | ATETVHRDTQY
TRBV12-3/TRBV12-4 | ASRGDRRPGNTIY
TRBV11-2 | ARSAGLRVDNEQF
TRBV4-1 | ASSQGIGLDQPQH
TRBV20-1 | SAARKSGEQY
TRBV4-2 | ASSHTRLGQAYEQY
TRBV29-1 | STLNQRFTDTEY
TRBV7-3 | ASSSGQRTFIEAF
TRBV20-1 | SARGRTAHTQY
TRBV7-9 | VSTPRDREGTEAF
TRBV20-1 | SAKRGTNGRKDTQY
TRBV6-2/TRBV6-3 | ASSVERTGELF
TRBV6-2/TRBV6-3 | VSSWWHTEAF
TRBV5-4 | ASSSQGASGELF
TRBV29-1 | GVEGDAGAEAF